Below are 19 T cell receptor beta chains sequenced from a single sample in a study of CD8 T cells in ankylosing spondylitis. MiXCR, applied by TCRdb to the 5' RACE reads, yields one record per CDR3 protein. Altogether 300,000 to 350,000 distinct CDR3 sequences are present, roughly 15% being singletons, with the ten largest covering approximately 1.1%. Sequenced sample: blood, either unsorted or a sorted T cell fraction (not recorded which). The receptors derive from a male donor with ankylosing spondylitis or in good health (not recorded which).

The chain links TRBV29-1 to TRBJ2-3, with D possibly matching TRBD1 (5 bases). The CDR3 contains 13 residues. CDR1 and CDR2 from the germline V gene are SQVTM and ANQGSEA. V lost 4 bases and J 0 bases, leaving 8 bases between the germline ends. The CDR3 region has the DNA TGCAGCGTTGGACAGAAAAGCACAGATACGCAGTATTTT. Its protein is CSVGQKSTDTQYF.

The chain joins TRBV5-6 to TRBJ1-2; 11 positions match TRBD1. The CDR3 runs to 17 residues. The V and J ends lost 0 bases and 3 bases, in that order; junction bases with no gene match: 7. Per germline, CDR1 SGHDT and CDR2 YYEEEE. The CDR3 here is CASSLAQDRGQYYGYTF. The CDR3 bases are TGTGCCAGCAGCTTGGCCCAGGACAGGGGGCAGTACTATGGCTACACCTTC.

This clonotype was counted only a few times. The gene calls are TRBV12-5 and TRBJ2-1; D not certain. Germline V gives CDR1 LGHNT, CDR2 FRNRAP. Trimming removed 3 bases from V and 0 bases from J, with 9 bases in between. This CDR3 comprises 15 residues. The CDR3 sequence: CASGFAVNSYNEQFF. CDR3 DNA: TGTGCTAGTGGTTTCGCGGTGAACTCCTACAATGAGCAGTTCTTC.

The rearrangement joins TRBV5-4 to TRBJ2-1, with no clear D. With 1 base removed from V and 9 bases from J, the gap between germline ends came to 5 bases. The V gene's germline CDR1 is SGHNT and CDR2 YYREEE (reference sequence). This CDR3 has 11 residues. In nucleotides, the CDR3 is TGTGCCAGCAGCTTGAGAACTGAGCAGTTCTTC. Protein product: CASSLRTEQFF.

This clonotype was observed a handful of times. V and J are TRBV3-1 and TRBJ2-7; tentative D call: TRBD2 (5 bases). This CDR3 region has 16 residues. Looked up from germline, CDR1 is LGHDT and CDR2 is YNNKEL (reference sequence). V shed 0 bases and J shed 3 bases, with 15 bases lying between them. DNA for the CDR3: TGTGCCAGCAGCCAAGAGGAGGTATACTTGGACTACGAGCAGTACTTC. Translated: CASSQEEVYLDYEQYF.

This clonotype was observed a handful of times. J is TRBJ2-5 and V is TRBV5-1; D possibly uses TRBD1 or TRBD2 (5 bases each). Trimming cost V 4 bases and J 3 bases, with 16 bases left between them. The CDR3 consists of 15 residues. The germline V gene has CDR1 SGHRS and CDR2 YFSETQ. This chain's CDR3 is CASSVIQAEEETQYF. The CDR3 DNA is TGCGCCAGCAGCGTTATACAGGCGGAGGAAGAGACCCAGTACTTC. Filled out from reference TRBV5-1 and TRBJ2-5, the complete variable domain reads KAGVTQTPRYLIKTRGQQVTLSCSPISGHRSVSWYQQTPGQGLQFLFEYFSETQRNKGNFPGRFSGRQFSNSRSEMNVSTLELGDSALYLCASSVIQAEEETQYFGPGTRLLVL.

The V gene is TRBV29-1, the J gene TRBJ1-1; 10 nucleotides align to TRBD1. Unmatched junction bases numbered 5, after V lost 6 bases and J lost 4 bases. Germline V lookup: CDR1 SQVTM, CDR2 ANQGSEA. The CDR3 runs 13 residues. CDR3 DNA: TGCAGCGTGGACAGGGGGGGGGCCACTGAAGCTTTCTTT. This sequence encodes CSVDRGGATEAFF.

This clonotype was seen a handful of times. The rearrangement uses TRBV4-2 and TRBJ1-1; D might be TRBD1 (6 bases). Trimming stripped 1 base from V and 4 bases from J, with 13 bases between. The CDR3 spans 15 residues. Per germline, CDR1 LGHNA and CDR2 YNFKEQ. CDR3 loop: CASSQATGRGTEAFF. Here the CDR3 DNA reads TGTGCCAGCAGCCAAGCCACAGGGAGAGGCACTGAAGCTTTCTTT.

This chain joins TRBV10-3 and TRBJ2-3, with TRBD2 as a possible D gene (7 bases). Between the trimmed V and J ends, which lost 4 bases and 6 bases, there was a span of 20 bases. Looked up from germline, CDR1 is ENHRY and CDR2 is SYGVKD. The CDR3 loop spans 16 amino acids. CDR3 sequence reads: CAISGYRGAPPDTQYF. The CDR3, as DNA: TGTGCCATCAGTGGATATCGGGGGGCCCCCCCGGATACGCAGTATTTT.

The table lists this clonotype with many counts. The CDR3: CASSPGEREQYF. The DNA of the CDR3 is TGTGCCAGCAGCCCGGGGGAAAGAGAGCAGTACTTC. The chain combines TRBV3-1 with TRBJ2-7, with D perhaps matching TRBD2 (6 bases). CDR1 and CDR2 (germline): LGHDT, YNNKEL (reference sequence). The CDR3 is made up of 12 amino acids. The V end was cut by 4 bases, the J end by 7 bases, with 11 bases between.

There are a few counts of this clonotype. The chain combines TRBV27 with TRBJ2-5; 9 bases match TRBD1. There are 15 residues in the CDR3. In germline, CDR1 is MNHEY, CDR2 SMNVEV (reference sequence). V lost 4 bases and J lost 6; bases outside the gene matches: 9. CDR3 coding DNA: TGTGCCAGCAGTTCAGGACAGGGGAGTTGGAAGACCCAGTACTTC. Translating gives CASSSGQGSWKTQYF.

This clonotype was found many times. This chain links TRBV5-1 with TRBJ2-5; TRBD1 matches 7 bases. Germline V lookup: CDR1 SGHRS, CDR2 YFSETQ. Trimming took 5 bases from V and 4 from J; bases not matched to a gene: 8. This CDR3 has 14 residues. CDR3 amino acids: CASSQGQPRETQYF. CDR3 coding DNA: TGCGCCAGCAGTCAGGGACAGCCCAGAGAGACCCAGTACTTC.

This clonotype was counted a few times. This rearrangement joins TRBV20-1 to TRBJ2-3, with TRBD1 matching over 10 bases. V lost 6 bases and J lost 11; bases outside the gene matches: 11. Germline assignment: CDR1 DFQATT and CDR2 SNEGSKA (reference sequence). CDR3 length: 13 residues. CDR3 in amino acids: CSARGTGEAKQYF. The CDR3 region has the DNA TGCAGTGCCCGAGGGACAGGGGAGGCCAAGCAGTATTTT.

The chain links TRBV5-1 to TRBJ2-5, with D tentatively TRBD2 (5 bases). Per the germline V gene, CDR1 is SGHRS and CDR2 is YFSETQ. CDR3 length equals 16 residues. Deletions cut 0 bases from V and 0 bases from J, with 12 bases between. The CDR3 DNA reads TGCGCCAGCAGCTTGGGCAGCGGTGCCCACCAAGAGACCCAGTACTTC. Residues: CASSLGSGAHQETQYF.

This clonotype showed up just a few times. The gene calls are TRBV10-3 and TRBJ2-3; TRBD2 is a possible D gene (6 bases). With 8 bases removed from V and 0 bases from J, the gap between germline ends came to 9 bases. CDR1 and CDR2 (germline): ENHRY, SYGVKD. The length of the CDR3 is 13 residues. The CDR3 DNA follows: TGTGCCATCTCGGGGACTAGCACAGATACGCAGTATTTT. Translation: CAISGTSTDTQYF.

This clonotype has only a few counts. The V gene is TRBV6-1, the J gene TRBJ1-2; unclear D gene. Per germline, CDR1 MNHNS and CDR2 SASEGT. CDR3 length equals 14 residues. The V gene lost 7 bases and the J gene lost 3 bases, with 15 bases spanning the gap. The CDR3 region is CASKIGAGDYGYTF. The CDR3 nucleotides are TGTGCCAGCAAAATTGGAGCAGGAGACTATGGCTACACCTTC.

This clonotype has only a few counts. This chain joins TRBV5-1 and TRBJ2-5; D is perhaps TRBD1 (6 bases). Looked up from germline, CDR1 is SGHRS and CDR2 is YFSETQ. The V end lost 0 bases, the J end lost 4 bases, and 13 bases lay between the germline ends. The CDR3 length is 15 residues. The CDR3 reads CASSLGRGSGETQYF. DNA of the CDR3: TGCGCCAGCAGCTTGGGCAGGGGATCTGGAGAGACCCAGTACTTC.

The chain joins TRBV11-1 to TRBJ2-2, with 13 bases aligning to TRBD2. Germline V gene data show CDR1 as SGHAT and CDR2 as FQDESV (reference sequence). Germline trimming cut 7 bases from V and 7 bases from J; bases unmatched to any gene: 12. This CDR3 is built from 17 residues. The CDR3 reads CASIPGLAGEYGGELFF. DNA for the CDR3: TGTGCCAGCATCCCAGGACTAGCGGGAGAGTACGGCGGGGAGCTGTTTTTT.

V is TRBV2 and J is TRBJ1-6, with 7 bases aligning to TRBD1. Germline trimming cut 8 bases from V and 10 bases from J; bases unmatched to any gene: 11. Germline CDR1 reads SNHLY; CDR2 reads FYNNEI. This CDR3 has 14 amino acids. Here the CDR3 DNA reads TGTGCCAGCTCGAAACGGGCAGGGGGGTCACCCCTCCACTTT. It encodes CASSKRAGGSPLHF.